The clone carrying this T cell receptor beta chain was recorded at least ten times. This sample is drawn from a study of regulatory T cells in long-lasting Graves disease. iRepertoire HTBI primers and Arm-PCR of CDR3 regions built TCR beta libraries. TCRdb re-called the multiplex PCR reads through MiXCR, storing one row per CDR3 protein. The data contain around 450,000 distinct CDR3 sequences, under 15% of them singletons. Specified time point: newly diagnosed GD, antithyroid drugs for less than 3 months. Extracted RNA from PBMCs served as the source of the TCR library. This CDR3 spans 15 amino acids. CDR1 and CDR2 from the germline V gene are SGHAT and FQNNGV. V gave up 4 bases and J gave up 0 bases, with 13 bases separating them. The same sample was also used in a study of T cells in Graves' hyperthyroidism and ophthalmopathy.

The sample was peripheral blood mononuclear cells (PBMCs), taken at new diagnosis, from a patient treated with antithyroid drugs. The chain joins TRBV11-2 to TRBJ2-7, with no clear D. The receptor was isolated from a woman younger than 45 with Graves disease. The DNA of the CDR3 is TGTGCCAGCAGCTGGGCGCAGGCCTCCTCCTACGAGCAGTACTTC. It specifies CASSWAQASSYEQYF.